This TCR beta chain was observed in a study of shared clonotypes between healthy human individuals. Naive CD4+ cells were CD45RA-selected; the remaining cells were memory. Sequencing was performed with immunoSEQ multiplex PCR; in TCRdb, only in-frame clones are kept and a portion is missing. The sample has around 2.1 million clones; approximately 94% are singletons. The table lists this clone with a count of one. The sample consisted of naive CD4+ T cells sorted from blood. Subset indicated: CD45RA+ positively selected. The origin of this receptor is a man aged 18 to 29 in good health.

This chain's CDR3 is CASGGRDYGYTF. CDR3 DNA: TGTGCTAGTGGGGGCAGGGACTATGGCTACACCTTC. V gene TRBV12-5 combines with J gene TRBJ1-2; possibly TRBD1 for D (5 bases). Germline assignment: CDR1 LGHNT and CDR2 FRNRAP. The CDR3 contains 12 residues. Between the trimmed V and J ends, which lost 6 bases and 3 bases, there was a span of 8 bases.